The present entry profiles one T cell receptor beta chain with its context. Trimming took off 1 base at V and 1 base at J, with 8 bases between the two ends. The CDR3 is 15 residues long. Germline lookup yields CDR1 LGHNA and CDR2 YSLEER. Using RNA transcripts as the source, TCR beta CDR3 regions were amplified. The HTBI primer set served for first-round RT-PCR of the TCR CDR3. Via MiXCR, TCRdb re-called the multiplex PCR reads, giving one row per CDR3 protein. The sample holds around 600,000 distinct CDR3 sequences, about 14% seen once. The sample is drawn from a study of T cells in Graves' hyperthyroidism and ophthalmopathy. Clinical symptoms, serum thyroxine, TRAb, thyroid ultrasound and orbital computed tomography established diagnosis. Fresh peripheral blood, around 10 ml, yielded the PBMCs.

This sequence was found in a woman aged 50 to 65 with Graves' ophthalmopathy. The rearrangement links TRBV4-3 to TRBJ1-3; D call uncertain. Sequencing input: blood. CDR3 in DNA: TGCGCCAGCAGCCAAGGTTCTGGGTCTGGAAACACCATATATTTT. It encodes CASSQGSGSGNTIYF.